The 11 T cell receptor beta chains presented below share a single source sample, sequenced in a study of blood T cell repertoires in COVID-19. Clones were read by immunoSEQ multiplex PCR, and TCRdb kept only the in-frame ones, dropping some. Here the sample spans about 170,000 clones, 84% being singletons. The sample consisted of peripheral blood. Receptor source: a middle-aged man who had recovered from COVID-19.

The chain recombines TRBV3-1 (or the pseudogene TRBV3-2) with TRBJ1-2; D is possibly TRBD1 (5 bases). This CDR3 has 13 residues. Germline V lookup: CDR1 LGHDT, CDR2 YNNKEL (reference sequence). V gave up 3 bases and J gave up 6 bases, with 11 bases separating them. CDR3 nucleotides: TGTGCCAGCAGCCAGCAGGGATATGATGGCTACACCTTC. It is translated as CASSQQGYDGYTF.

For this clone: Compared with germline, one end of the junction differs, possibly owing to a read error. The chain has TRBV7-7 and TRBJ2-1; 9 nucleotides match TRBD2. The CDR3 consists of 15 residues. Germline V gives CDR1 SSHAT, CDR2 FNYEAQ (reference sequence). The CDR3 loop reads CASSQIAGAKNEQFF. CDR3 nucleotide sequence: TGTGCTAGCAGCCAAATAGCGGGAGCGAAGAATGAGCAGTTCTTC.

The chain has TRBV19 and TRBJ2-3, with TRBD1 matching over 7 bases. This CDR3 spans 14 amino acids. V trimming: 3 bases; J trimming: 3 bases; junction bases outside the gene matches: 3. Germline V gives CDR1 LNHDA, CDR2 SQIVND (reference sequence). The CDR3 DNA reads as TGTGCCAGTAGTATGACAGGGATAACAGATACGCAGTATTTT. Amino acids: CASSMTGITDTQYF. The variable domain in full, completed from reference TRBV19 and TRBJ2-3, reads DGGITQSPKYLFRKEGQNVTLSCEQNLNHDAMYWYRQDPGQGLRLIYYSQIVNDFQKGDIAEGYSVSREKKESFPLTVTSAQKNPTAFYLCASSMTGITDTQYFGPGTRLTVL.

V is TRBV7-6 and J is TRBJ2-7; 10 bases line up with TRBD1. CDR1 is SGHVS and CDR2 is FNYEAQ in the germline V gene. The CDR3 covers 15 residues. Germline trimming cut 5 bases from V and 4 bases from J; bases unmatched to any gene: 8. The CDR3 coding sequence is TGTGCCAGCAGCAACCACCGGGACAGGGGATACGAGCAGTACTTC. It codes for CASSNHRDRGYEQYF.

The chain is built from TRBV6-6 and TRBJ2-1; weak D call: TRBD1 (6 bases). The CDR3 extends over 15 amino acids. The germline V gene encodes CDR1 MNHNY and CDR2 SVGAGI (reference sequence). The V and J ends lost 2 bases and 9 bases respectively, with 17 bases between them. The DNA of the CDR3 is TGTGCCAGCAGTTACAACTCACAGGGTTCGGTTGAGCAGTTCTTC. Protein product: CASSYNSQGSVEQFF.

The V and J genes are TRBV29-1 and TRBJ2-1, with 7 bases identical to TRBD1. There are 12 residues in the CDR3. The V gene's germline CDR1 is SQVTM and CDR2 ANQGSEA. The V gene end was trimmed by 3 bases and the J gene end by 8 bases; junction bases not matched to a gene: 4. The CDR3 protein is CSVDGRGYEQFF. In nucleotides, the CDR3 is TGCAGCGTTGATGGCAGGGGGTATGAGCAGTTCTTC.

V and J are TRBV24-1 and TRBJ2-3; a possible D gene is TRBD2 (6 bases). Germline V gene sequence: CDR1 KGHDR, CDR2 SFDVKD. The CDR3 has 17 amino acids. Trimming cost V 9 bases and J 1 base, with 22 bases left between them. This chain's CDR3 is CATGLPFQGSGTDTQYF. CDR3 nucleotides: TGTGCCACCGGACTACCTTTTCAGGGTTCCGGCACAGATACGCAGTATTTT.

This clone appeared once. This chain's CDR3 is CASRRKGHYYEQYF. CDR3 coding DNA: TGTGCCAGCAGGAGAAAGGGACATTACTACGAGCAGTACTTC. The V gene is TRBV27, the J gene TRBJ2-7; D is possibly TRBD1 (6 bases). The CDR3 spans 14 residues. From germline, CDR1 is MNHEY and CDR2 SMNVEV (reference sequence). V dropped 6 bases and J dropped 3 bases, with 15 bases sitting between them.

This chain connects TRBV5-1 to TRBJ1-3; D may be TRBD1 (5 bases). V lost 4 bases and J lost 0, with 14 bases in between. This CDR3 is built from 16 residues. CDR1 SGHRS and CDR2 YFSETQ come from the germline V gene. The CDR3 nucleotides are TGCGCCAGCAGCCACCTGGGACTGGACTCTGGAAACACCATATATTTT. This sequence encodes CASSHLGLDSGNTIYF.

Here the CDR3 DNA reads TGTGCCAGCAGCTTGGGCGGGGCGCTAGCAGATACGCAGTATTTT. It is translated as CASSLGGALADTQYF. This chain joins TRBV11-2 and TRBJ2-3; TRBD2 is a possible D gene (6 bases). Germline CDR1 SGHAT, CDR2 FQNNGV. V lost 3 bases, J lost 4 bases, and 14 bases lay in between. The CDR3 extends over 15 amino acids.

V usage is TRBV7-2 and J usage is TRBJ1-4; 9 nucleotides match TRBD1. The CDR3 length is 14 residues. V shed 1 base and J 7 bases; nucleotides not matched to a gene: 1. Germline V gene sequence: CDR1 SGHTA, CDR2 FQGNSA. The CDR3 DNA follows: TGTGCCAGCAGCTTAGGGACAGGGGTTGAAAAACTGTTTTTT. The encoded protein is CASSLGTGVEKLFF.